Listed here are 21 T cell receptor beta chains from one sample, sequenced in a study of T cells in Graves' hyperthyroidism and ophthalmopathy. Amplification of TCR beta CDR3 regions was performed using RNA transcripts as template. First-round RT-PCR targeting the TCR CDR3 was performed with the HTBI primer set. TCRdb called the multiplex PCR reads again in MiXCR, with one record for every CDR3 protein. Altogether approximately 630,000 distinct CDR3 sequences are present, around 15% being singletons, with the ten largest covering 3.8%. Sequences were obtained from blood. The receptor set was obtained from a woman aged 25-40 years with Graves' hyperthyroidism.

As for this clonotype: A much larger clone is a single base away; this may be a read error. The genes are TRBV20-1 and TRBJ1-2, with D possibly matching TRBD1 (5 bases). CDR1 is DFQATT, CDR2 SNEGSKA, per germline (reference sequence). This CDR3 comprises 17 residues. The V end was cut by 0 bases, the J end by 4 bases, with 21 bases between. This CDR3 is CSARDGDAAWRSYGYTF. The CDR3 DNA reads TGCAGTGCTAGAGACGGGGACGCGGCCTGGCGGAGCTATGGCTACACCTTC.

Ten or more counts support this clonotype. The chain uses TRBV2 and TRBJ1-1; D uncertain. Germline CDR1 and CDR2: SNHLY and FYNNEI. The CDR3 is made up of 14 amino acids. V was clipped by 2 bases and J by 1 base, with 8 bases between them. CDR3 bases: TGTGCCAGCAGTGAACGCCAGTCGAACACTGAAGCTTTCTTT. Translated: CASSERQSNTEAFF.

This chain links TRBV30 with TRBJ1-5; perhaps TRBD1 as D (5 bases). In germline, CDR1 is GTSNPN, CDR2 SVGIG (reference sequence). V was trimmed by 2 bases and J by 5 bases, leaving 19 bases between them. The CDR3 totals 16 residues. The CDR3 region has the DNA TGTGCCTGGAGTACTGGGGGTCTACGATTTGATCAGCCCCAGCATTTT. This gives the protein CAWSTGGLRFDQPQHF. The complete variable domain, with remaining parts taken from reference TRBV30 and TRBJ1-5, reads SQTIHQWPATLVQPVGSPLSLECTVEGTSNPNLYWYRQAAGRGLQLLFYSVGIGQISSEVPQNLSASRPQDRQFILSSKKLLLSDSGFYLCAWSTGGLRFDQPQHFGDGTRLSIL.

This clonotype was seen more than once but under ten times. This chain uses TRBV4-2 with TRBJ2-2; 7 nucleotides match TRBD2. Trimming removed 1 base from V and 5 bases from J; junction bases left unmatched: 10. The CDR3 is 17 residues long. The germline V gene encodes CDR1 LGHNA and CDR2 YNFKEQ. CDR3 loop: CASSQVSAGVGTGELFF. The CDR3 DNA reads as TGTGCCAGCAGCCAAGTTTCCGCGGGAGTGGGTACCGGGGAGCTGTTTTTT.

A few counts support this clonotype. The rearrangement uses TRBV5-1 and TRBJ2-3; the match to TRBD2 covers 11 bases. CDR1 is SGHRS and CDR2 is YFSETQ in the germline V gene. J gave up 7 bases and V 4 bases, and 5 bases lay outside the gene matches. The CDR3 covers 14 residues. CDR3 coding DNA: TGCGCCAGCAGCGGGACTAGCGGATCGTATACGCAGTATTTT. This sequence encodes CASSGTSGSYTQYF.

This clonotype was detected many times. This chain uses TRBV12-3 or TRBV12-4 with TRBJ1-6; D is unclear. The CDR3 length is 12 residues. With 0 bases removed from V and 10 bases from J, the gap between germline ends came to 4 bases. CDR3 DNA sequence: TGTGCCAGCAGTTTAGCTCGCTCACCCCTCCACTTT. Translated: CASSLARSPLHF.

This clonotype was seen at least ten times. CDR3 region: CASSYRQNGYTF. CDR3 nucleotides: TGTGCCAGCAGTTACCGACAGAATGGCTACACCTTC. This chain links TRBV12-3 or TRBV12-4 with TRBJ1-2; a weak D match, TRBD1 (5 bases). This CDR3 spans 12 amino acids. Trimming removed 4 bases at V and 6 bases at J, with 9 bases between.

This clonotype came up many times. The V and J genes are TRBV6-1 and TRBJ2-1; D is tentatively TRBD1 or TRBD2 (6 bases each). The V end lost 6 bases, the J end lost 5 bases, and 20 bases lay between the germline ends. The CDR3 has 16 amino acids. Germline loops: CDR1 MNHNS, CDR2 SASEGT. The CDR3 region is CASRPRWRGTHNEQFF. The CDR3 coding sequence is TGTGCCAGCAGGCCCCGTTGGAGGGGGACCCACAATGAGCAGTTCTTC.

This clonotype showed up just a few times. The CDR3 bases are TGTGCCAGCAGTTACTCAAGGGGGCAAGGCACCGGGGAGCTGTTTTTT. It translates to CASSYSRGQGTGELFF. The chain couples TRBV6-2 or TRBV6-3 to TRBJ2-2; TRBD1 matches at 7 bases. CDR3 length: 16 residues. CDR1 is MNHEY, CDR2 SVGEGT, per germline. V lost 0 bases and J lost 4; bases outside the gene matches: 5.

CDR3 amino acids: CASSLTGTSVRGGEQFF. CDR3 nucleotides: TGTGCCAGCAGCCTGACCGGGACTAGCGTCAGGGGTGGTGAGCAGTTCTTC. The chain carries TRBV5-5 and TRBJ2-1, with 10 bases fitting TRBD2. Germline CDR1 is SGHKS and CDR2 is YYEKEE (reference sequence). There are 17 residues in the CDR3. V shed 4 bases and J 9 bases; nucleotides not matched to a gene: 16.

The V call is TRBV6-2 or TRBV6-3, the J call TRBJ1-1; 7 positions match TRBD1. CDR3 length equals 13 residues. Losses at the gene ends were 6 bases for V and 4 bases for J; bases not matched to a gene: 5. CDR1 and CDR2 (germline): MNHEY, SVGEGT. CDR3 bases: TGTGCCAGCAGAGGGACAGTTGGCACTGAAGCTTTCTTT. Its translation: CASRGTVGTEAFF.

At least ten counts were recorded for this clonotype. V usage is TRBV27 and J usage is TRBJ1-3, with D uncertain. This CDR3 contains 14 residues. The germline gives CDR1 MNHEY, CDR2 SMNVEV (reference sequence). The germline V and J ends were trimmed by 6 bases and 0 bases, with 9 bases remaining between them. The CDR3 bases are TGTGCCAGCAGGGCTATGAGCTCTGGAAACACCATATATTTT. Translation: CASRAMSSGNTIYF.

The rearrangement joins TRBV11-2 to TRBJ2-1; no clear D gene. V was pared by 0 bases and J by 3 bases, with 6 bases between. This CDR3 spans 14 amino acids. Germline V gives CDR1 SGHAT, CDR2 FQNNGV. The CDR3 sequence: CASSLDTNYNEQFF. CDR3 in DNA: TGTGCCAGCAGCTTAGATACTAACTACAATGAGCAGTTCTTC.

Ten or more counts support this clonotype. This chain links TRBV28 with TRBJ2-1; the match to TRBD1 covers 7 bases. The CDR3 is made up of 15 amino acids. Germline CDR1 and CDR2: MDHEN and SYDVKM. V was pared by 7 bases and J by 6 bases, with 12 bases of the junction left unmatched. DNA of the CDR3: TGTGCCAGCAATACCCTCGGGACAGACCGCAATGAGCAGTTCTTC. Residues: CASNTLGTDRNEQFF.

This clonotype occurred many times. The chain combines TRBV24-1 with TRBJ1-5; possibly TRBD1 for D (5 bases). The ends were cut back, 4 bases at V and 7 bases at J, with 13 bases in the middle. The CDR3 extends over 14 amino acids. In germline, CDR1 is KGHDR, CDR2 SFDVKD. CDR3 DNA: TGTGCCACCAGTGACGTAGGGGTCGGCCAGCCCCAGCATTTT. Protein: CATSDVGVGQPQHF.

This clonotype was recorded at least ten times. The gene calls are TRBV11-1 and TRBJ2-3, with D possibly being TRBD1 or TRBD2 (5 bases each). Germline CDR1 reads SGHAT; CDR2 reads FQDESV (reference sequence). The length of the CDR3 is 14 residues. V lost 1 base and J lost 6, with 11 bases in between. In nucleotides, the CDR3 is TGTGCCAGCAGCTTAGTAAGGGGAGCGGATACGCAGTATTTT. Translating it yields CASSLVRGADTQYF.

This chain's CDR3 is CSVEDMVATFF. CDR3 DNA: TGCAGCGTTGAAGATATGGTAGCGACTTTCTTT. The rearrangement links TRBV29-1 to TRBJ1-1; D gene ambiguous. V gave up 0 bases and J gave up 12 bases, with 11 bases separating them. Germline lookup yields CDR1 SQVTM and CDR2 ANQGSEA. The CDR3 covers 11 residues.

This clonotype was recorded many times. The gene calls are TRBV28 and TRBJ1-1; D is unresolved. The V and J ends lost 5 bases and 5 bases respectively, with 15 bases between them. The length of the CDR3 is 14 residues. Germline lookup yields CDR1 MDHEN and CDR2 SYDVKM. DNA of the CDR3: TGTGCCAGCAGTCTCAGTCTCGGTATAACTGAAGCTTTCTTT. Translated: CASSLSLGITEAFF.

At least ten counts were recorded for this clonotype. This chain links TRBV6-5 with TRBJ2-1, with D perhaps being TRBD1 or TRBD2 (5 bases each). The CDR3 loop spans 16 amino acids. The germline V and J ends were trimmed by 0 bases and 6 bases, with 15 bases remaining between them. In germline, CDR1 is MNHEY, CDR2 SVGAGI. CDR3 sequence: CASSYSKGRRLNEQFF. CDR3 sequence (DNA): TGTGCCAGCAGTTACTCGAAGGGACGGAGGCTCAATGAGCAGTTCTTC.

This clonotype appeared a few times. The CDR3 DNA reads TGTGCCAGCAGCGACGAGTACACAGGGGGCGGTGAAAAACTGTTTTTT. Amino acid sequence: CASSDEYTGGGEKLFF. The chain joins TRBV9 to TRBJ1-4, with 9 nucleotides matching TRBD1. Germline V lookup: CDR1 SGDLS, CDR2 YYNGEE. V lost 3 bases to trimming and J lost 7 bases; unmatched junction nucleotides: 10. The length of the CDR3 is 16 residues. Supplemented by reference TRBV9 and TRBJ1-4, the full variable domain reads DSGVTQTPKHLITATGQRVTLRCSPRSGDLSVYWYQQSLDQGLQFLIQYYNGEERAKGNILERFSAQQFPDLHSELNLSSLELGDSALYFCASSDEYTGGGEKLFFGSGTQLSVL.

This chain connects TRBV9 to TRBJ1-1, with TRBD1 as a possible D gene (5 bases). The germline V and J ends were trimmed by 0 bases and 6 bases, with 12 bases remaining between them. Germline assignment: CDR1 SGDLS and CDR2 YYNGEE. The CDR3 loop spans 14 amino acids. CDR3 protein: CASSVVGGTPEAFF. In DNA, the CDR3 is TGTGCCAGCAGCGTAGTCGGGGGAACGCCTGAAGCTTTCTTT.